The clone carrying this TCR beta chain was seen a handful of times. Its specificity is not known. The CDR3 spans 18 residues. CDR1 is SGHVS and CDR2 is FQNEAQ in the germline V gene. Losses at the gene ends were 5 bases for V and 6 bases for J; bases not matched to a gene: 19. In TCRdb, the 5' RACE reads were re-called with MiXCR into one record per CDR3 protein. This sample has over 400,000 distinct CDR3 sequences, with around 22% found just once. These data belong to a study of T-cell memory formation after mild COVID-19. Overall study results and limits: CD4+ contracting clones were mainly CM and EM; CD8+ ones, EMRA. Day 15 to 85 contracting clones showed balanced CD4/CD8; day 15 to 37 expanders favored CD4+. The finding that pre-infection memory included some responding clones suggested that cross-reactive memory joined.

The clonotype comes from an adult woman who had mild COVID-19 (a few samples of this study predate the infection). Cell type and time point are not known. Sample: PBMCs or a T cell subset sorted from them (not recorded which). The chain carries TRBV7-8 and TRBJ2-7; TRBD2 matches at 10 bases. CDR3 DNA: TGTGCCAGCAGCCTTAGAGGGGGATCAGCGGGAGGGCCCTCCGAGCAGTACTTC. It codes for CASSLRGGSAGGPSEQYF.